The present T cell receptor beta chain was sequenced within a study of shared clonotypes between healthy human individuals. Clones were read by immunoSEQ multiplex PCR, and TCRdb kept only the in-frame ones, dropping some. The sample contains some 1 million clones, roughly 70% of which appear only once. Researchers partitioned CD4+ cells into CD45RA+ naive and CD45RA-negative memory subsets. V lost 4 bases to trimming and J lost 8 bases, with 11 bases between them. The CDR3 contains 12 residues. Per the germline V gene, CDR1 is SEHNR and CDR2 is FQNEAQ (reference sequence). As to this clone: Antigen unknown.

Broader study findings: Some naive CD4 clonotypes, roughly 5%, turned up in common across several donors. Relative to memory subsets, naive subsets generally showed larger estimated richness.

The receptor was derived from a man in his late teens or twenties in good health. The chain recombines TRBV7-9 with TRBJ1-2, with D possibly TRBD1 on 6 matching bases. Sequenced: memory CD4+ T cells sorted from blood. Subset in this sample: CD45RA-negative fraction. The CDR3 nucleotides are TGTGCCAGCAGCTGGGGGGCGCAGGGCTACACCTTC. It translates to CASSWGAQGYTF.